This is a list of T cell receptor beta chains from one sample in a study of Tregs in tolerant kidney transplant recipients. Repertoires were generated with immunoSEQ multiplex PCR, while TCRdb's copy carries only in-frame clones and drops some. The data hold about 64,000 clones, with about 89% observed a single time. This material consisted of CD4+ T cells from blood (PBMCs), taken 6 months after the transplant. The source of these receptors is a human patient who received a combined kidney and bone marrow transplant. The graft donor may have contributed some T cells. Each CDR3 is given with its conserved first and last residue. The order of the fields is J gene, D gene, clone size, V gene, CDR3 protein, CDR3 DNA. A D gene is named only where the DNA matches it firmly. Clone size is given for some rows only: seen once, a few or many times, or a class if the clone is expanded.

j_gene: TRBJ2-4; d_gene: -; abundance: -; v_gene: TRBV2; CDR3aa: CASSERSAGAKNIQYF; CDR3nt: TGTGCCAGCAGTGAAAGAAGCGCTGGGGCCAAAAACATTCAGTACTTC
j_gene: TRBJ2-3; d_gene: TRBD2; abundance: -; v_gene: TRBV19; CDR3aa: CASSAPSGGADTQYF; CDR3nt: TGTGCCAGTAGTGCCCCTAGCGGGGGGGCTGATACGCAGTATTTT
j_gene: TRBJ2-7; d_gene: -; abundance: -; v_gene: TRBV27; CDR3aa: CASSQVGLRGSYEQYF; CDR3nt: TGTGCCAGCAGTCAAGTCGGCCTAAGAGGGTCCTACGAGCAGTACTTC
j_gene: TRBJ2-1; d_gene: TRBD2; abundance: -; v_gene: TRBV9; CDR3aa: CASSETVLAGVGEQFF; CDR3nt: TGTGCCAGCAGCGAAACGGTATTAGCGGGAGTGGGTGAGCAGTTCTTC
j_gene: TRBJ1-1; d_gene: -; abundance: -; v_gene: TRBV18; CDR3aa: CASSPPGDTEAFF; CDR3nt: TGTGCCAGCTCACCCCCCGGAGACACTGAAGCTTTCTTT
j_gene: TRBJ2-7; d_gene: -; abundance: -; v_gene: TRBV7-9; CDR3aa: CASSFRGWKEQYF; CDR3nt: TGTGCCAGCAGCTTCAGGGGCTGGAAGGAGCAGTACTTC
j_gene: TRBJ2-7; d_gene: -; abundance: few; v_gene: TRBV2; CDR3aa: CASSVSSYEQYF; CDR3nt: TGTGCCAGCAGTGTGAGCTCCTACGAGCAGTACTTC
j_gene: TRBJ2-7; d_gene: -; abundance: -; v_gene: TRBV7-9; CDR3aa: CASSPRTAAYEQYF; CDR3nt: TGTGCCAGCAGCCCGCGGACTGCCGCCTACGAGCAGTACTTC
j_gene: TRBJ2-7; d_gene: -; abundance: -; v_gene: TRBV7-2; CDR3aa: CASSLSSGPSYEQYF; CDR3nt: TGTGCCAGCAGCTTAAGTAGCGGTCCCTCCTACGAGCAGTACTTC
j_gene: TRBJ2-7; d_gene: -; abundance: once; v_gene: TRBV11-2; CDR3aa: CASSGRGSFYEQYF; CDR3nt: TGTGCCAGCAGCGGTAGGGGGTCGTTTTACGAGCAGTACTTC
j_gene: TRBJ1-1; d_gene: -; abundance: -; v_gene: TRBV6-5; CDR3aa: CASRLGRDTEAFF; CDR3nt: TGTGCCAGCAGGTTAGGGCGGGACACTGAAGCTTTCTTT
j_gene: TRBJ1-1; d_gene: -; abundance: -; v_gene: TRBV5-4; CDR3aa: CASSLGGNTEAFF; CDR3nt: TGTGCCAGCAGCTTGGGCGGGAACACTGAAGCTTTCTTT
j_gene: TRBJ1-5; d_gene: -; abundance: -; v_gene: TRBV6-1; CDR3aa: CASSEWGDRQPQHF; CDR3nt: TGTGCCAGCAGTGAGTGGGGCGACCGGCAGCCCCAGCATTTT
j_gene: TRBJ2-1; d_gene: -; abundance: once; v_gene: TRBV9; CDR3aa: CASSSAGVPSYNEQFF; CDR3nt: TGTGCCAGCAGCTCAGCAGGGGTTCCCTCCTACAATGAGCAGTTCTTC
j_gene: TRBJ2-2; d_gene: TRBD1; abundance: -; v_gene: TRBV9; CDR3aa: CASSESQRQGNTGELFF; CDR3nt: TGTGCCAGCAGCGAATCCCAAAGACAGGGAAACACCGGGGAGCTGTTTTTT
j_gene: TRBJ1-3; d_gene: TRBD1; abundance: -; v_gene: TRBV11-2; CDR3aa: CASSLKSGGGGNTIYF; CDR3nt: TGTGCCAGCAGCTTAAAATCAGGGGGCGGTGGAAACACCATATATTTT
j_gene: TRBJ1-1; d_gene: -; abundance: -; v_gene: TRBV4-1; CDR3aa: CASSQALQGRGRSEAFF; CDR3nt: TGCGCCAGCAGCCAAGCCCTACAAGGCAGGGGAAGGTCTGAAGCTTTCTTT
j_gene: TRBJ1-2; d_gene: -; abundance: once; v_gene: TRBV28; CDR3aa: CASSLGPYGYTF; CDR3nt: TGTGCCAGCAGTTTGGGCCCCTATGGCTACACCTTC
j_gene: TRBJ2-1; d_gene: -; abundance: -; v_gene: TRBV4-3; CDR3aa: CASSQILSSYNEQFF; CDR3nt: TGCGCCAGCAGCCAAATCCTGAGCTCCTACAATGAGCAGTTCTTC
j_gene: TRBJ2-2; d_gene: TRBD2; abundance: -; v_gene: TRBV7-9; CDR3aa: CASNWRAGETNTGELFF; CDR3nt: TGTGCCAGCAATTGGAGGGCGGGGGAGACGAACACCGGGGAGCTGTTTTTT
j_gene: TRBJ2-3; d_gene: TRBD2; abundance: -; v_gene: TRBV27; CDR3aa: CASSFGRGGSDTQYF; CDR3nt: TGTGCCAGCAGTTTCGGGCGGGGGGGATCGGATACGCAGTATTTT
j_gene: TRBJ1-2; d_gene: TRBD1; abundance: -; v_gene: TRBV19; CDR3aa: CASRDRGSLNYGYTF; CDR3nt: TGTGCCAGTCGGGACAGGGGCTCGCTTAACTATGGCTACACCTTC